These T cell receptor beta chains were read from a single sample in a study of blood T cell repertoires in COVID-19. Method: immunoSEQ multiplex PCR; TCRdb's copy keeps in-frame clones and lacks some. The sample consists of about 130,000 clones, around 73% of them appearing once. The specimen was peripheral blood. The source of these receptors is a man in his sixties who had recovered from COVID-19. Both conserved end residues are part of each CDR3. D genes are given only for firm matches.

v_call d_call cdr3_aa
TRBV6-2/TRBV6-3 . CASSSSTDTQYF
TRBV18 TRBD1 CASSPPGQGADGNTIYF
TRBV7-3 . CASSLGPSTTEAFF
TRBV27 . CASSLQGYNEKLFF
TRBV5-1 . CASSSPGSRTEAFF
TRBV5-1 . CASSLGGVTDTQYF
TRBV19 TRBD1 CASSRGQSNQPQHF
TRBV27 . CASSLSGTTPYEQYF
TRBV5-4 . CASSPGGGRGKGELFF
TRBV7-9 . CASSLPGLRNTEAFF
TRBV24-1 TRBD1 CATSDRQGAEQYF
TRBV5-1 . CASSFGGANEQFF
TRBV7-2 TRBD1 CASSPDRAVYEQFF
TRBV2 TRBD1 CASSDRQGAGYTF
TRBV7-6 TRBD1 CASSFGTGGGEKLFF
TRBV9 . CASSVAVTRGEKLFF
TRBV30 . CAWSIRQGIPEAFF
TRBV6-5 . CASSYQGFGTEAFF
TRBV3-1/TRBV3-2 TRBD1 CASSPRGTGSYNEQFF
TRBV2 TRBD2 CASSEGLAGAEQYF
TRBV19 TRBD2 CASSRGLEPYNEQFF
TRBV6-4 TRBD1 CASSSGTANEQFF
TRBV15 . CATSRDTGNEQFF
TRBV3-1/TRBV3-2 . CASSQGGVGELFF
TRBV28 . CATRTGFYEQYF
TRBV7-2 TRBD2 CASRSSGSWADTQYF
TRBV18 TRBD1 CASSPAATQGANIQYF
TRBV3-1/TRBV3-2 . CASSPSQQPFYGYTF
TRBV5-8 . CASSLRLNSPLHF
TRBV6-2/TRBV6-3 TRBD1 CASSTGPGGGPRTDTQYF
TRBV7-2 . CASSRYYEQYF
TRBV4-2 TRBD2 CASSQDLAGKTQYF
TRBV19 TRBD2 CASSILAGGSTDTQYF